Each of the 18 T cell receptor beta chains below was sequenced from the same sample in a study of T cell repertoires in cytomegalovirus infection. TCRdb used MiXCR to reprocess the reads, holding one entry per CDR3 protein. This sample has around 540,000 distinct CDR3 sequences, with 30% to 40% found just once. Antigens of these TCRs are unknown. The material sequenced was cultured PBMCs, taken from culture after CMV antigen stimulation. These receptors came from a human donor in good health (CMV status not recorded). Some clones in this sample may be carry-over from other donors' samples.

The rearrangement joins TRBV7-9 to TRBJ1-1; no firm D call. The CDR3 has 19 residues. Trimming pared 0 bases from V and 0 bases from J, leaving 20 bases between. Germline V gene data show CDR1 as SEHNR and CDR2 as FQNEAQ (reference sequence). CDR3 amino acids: CASSLAGTLPHGMNTEAFF. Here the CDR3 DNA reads TGTGCCAGCAGCTTAGCTGGTACCTTACCACATGGAATGAACACTGAAGCTTTCTTT.

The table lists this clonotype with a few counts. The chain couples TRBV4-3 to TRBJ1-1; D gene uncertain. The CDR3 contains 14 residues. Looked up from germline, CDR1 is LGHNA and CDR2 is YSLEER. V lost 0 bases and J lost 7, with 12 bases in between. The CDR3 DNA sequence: TGCGCCAGCAGCCAAGATGCGACCGGTTATGAAGCTTTCTTT. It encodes CASSQDATGYEAFF.

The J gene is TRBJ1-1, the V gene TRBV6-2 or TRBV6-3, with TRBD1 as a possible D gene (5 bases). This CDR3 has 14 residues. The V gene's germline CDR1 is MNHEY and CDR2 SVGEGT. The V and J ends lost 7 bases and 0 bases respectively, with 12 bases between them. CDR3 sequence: CASTRGAMNTEAFF. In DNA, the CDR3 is TGTGCCAGCACTCGTGGGGCCATGAACACTGAAGCTTTCTTT.

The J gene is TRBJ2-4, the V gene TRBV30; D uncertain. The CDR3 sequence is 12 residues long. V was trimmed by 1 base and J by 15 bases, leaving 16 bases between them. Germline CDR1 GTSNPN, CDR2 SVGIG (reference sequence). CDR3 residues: CAWSATGDVVYF. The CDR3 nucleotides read TGTGCCTGGAGTGCGACTGGGGATGTGGTGTACTTC.

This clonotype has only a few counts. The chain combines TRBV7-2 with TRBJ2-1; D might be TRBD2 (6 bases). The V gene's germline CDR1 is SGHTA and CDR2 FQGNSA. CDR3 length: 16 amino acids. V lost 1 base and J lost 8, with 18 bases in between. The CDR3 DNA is TGTGCCAGCAGCTTAGGATATGGCGGGATAGTCTATGAGCAGTTCTTC. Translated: CASSLGYGGIVYEQFF. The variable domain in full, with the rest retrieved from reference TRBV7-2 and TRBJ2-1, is GAGVSQSPSNKVTEKGKDVELRCDPISGHTALYWYRQSLGQGLEFLIYFQGNSAPDKSGLPSDRFSAERTGGSVSTLTIQRTQQEDSAVYLCASSLGYGGIVYEQFFGPGTRLTVL.

CDR3 residues: CASSLTRVSETQYF. CDR3 coding DNA: TGTGCCAGCAGCTTAACCAGGGTATCGGAGACCCAGTACTTC. The chain recombines TRBV7-2 with TRBJ2-5; possible D gene TRBD1, 5 bases. V was pared by 2 bases and J by 5 bases, with 12 bases between. Germline-derived CDR1 and CDR2 are SGHTA and FQGNSA. There are 14 residues in the CDR3.

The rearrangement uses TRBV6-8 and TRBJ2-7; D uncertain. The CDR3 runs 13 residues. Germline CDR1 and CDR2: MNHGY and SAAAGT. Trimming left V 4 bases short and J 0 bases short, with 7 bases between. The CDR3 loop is CASSSGYSYEQYV. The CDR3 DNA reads TGTGCCAGCAGTTCCGGGTACTCCTACGAGCAGTACGTC.

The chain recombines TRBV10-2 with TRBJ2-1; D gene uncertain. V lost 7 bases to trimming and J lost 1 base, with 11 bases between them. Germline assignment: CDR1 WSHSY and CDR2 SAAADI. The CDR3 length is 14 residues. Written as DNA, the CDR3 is TGCGCCAGCATGGGTGGGCTATCCTACAATGAGCAGTTCTTC. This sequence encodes CASMGGLSYNEQFF.

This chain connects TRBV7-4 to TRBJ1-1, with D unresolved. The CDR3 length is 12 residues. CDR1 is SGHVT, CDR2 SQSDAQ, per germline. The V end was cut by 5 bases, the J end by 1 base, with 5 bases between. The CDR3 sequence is CASSHWNTEAFF. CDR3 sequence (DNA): TGTGCCAGCAGCCACTGGAACACTGAAGCTTTCTTT.

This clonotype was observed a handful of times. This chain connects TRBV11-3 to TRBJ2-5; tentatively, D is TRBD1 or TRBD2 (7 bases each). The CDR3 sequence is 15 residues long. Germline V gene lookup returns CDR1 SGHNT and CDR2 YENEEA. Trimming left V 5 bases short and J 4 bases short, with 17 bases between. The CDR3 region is CASSPDRDYGETQYF. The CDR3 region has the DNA TGTGCCAGCAGCCCAGACAGGGACTACGGAGAGACCCAGTACTTC. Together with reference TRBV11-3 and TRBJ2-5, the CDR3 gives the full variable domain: EAGVVQSPRYKIIEKKQPVAFWCNPISGHNTLYWYLQNLGQGPELLIRYENEEAVDDSQLPKDRFSAERLKGVDSTLKIQPAELGDSAVYLCASSPDRDYGETQYFGPGTRLLVL.

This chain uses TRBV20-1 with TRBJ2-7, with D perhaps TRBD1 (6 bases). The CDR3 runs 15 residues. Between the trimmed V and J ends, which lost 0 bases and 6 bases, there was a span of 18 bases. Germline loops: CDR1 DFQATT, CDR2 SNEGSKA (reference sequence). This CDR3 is CSARDRERGSGEQYV. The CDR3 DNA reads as TGCAGTGCTAGAGATCGGGAAAGGGGGTCGGGCGAGCAGTACGTC.

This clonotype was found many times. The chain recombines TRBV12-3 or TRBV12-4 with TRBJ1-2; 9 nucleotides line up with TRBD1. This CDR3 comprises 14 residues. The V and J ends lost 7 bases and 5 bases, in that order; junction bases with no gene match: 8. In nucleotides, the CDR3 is TGTGCCAGCACAGAAGGACAGGGGTATTATGGCTACACCTTC. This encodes CASTEGQGYYGYTF.

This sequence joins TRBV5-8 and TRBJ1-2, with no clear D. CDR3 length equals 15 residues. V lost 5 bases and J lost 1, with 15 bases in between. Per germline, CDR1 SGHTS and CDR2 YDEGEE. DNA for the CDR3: TGTGCCAGCAGTCGTAAGATTATCAGTAACTATGGCTACACCTTC. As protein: CASSRKIISNYGYTF. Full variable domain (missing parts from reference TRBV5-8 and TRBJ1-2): EAGVTQSPTHLIKTRGQQATLRCSPISGHTSVYWYQQALGLGLQFLLWYDEGEERNRGNFPPRFSGRQFPNYSSELNVNALELEDSALYLCASSRKIISNYGYTFGSGTRLTVV.

The CDR3 DNA is TGTGCCAGCAGCTTAGCGCGAGGGGGCCCCCGACACAATGAGCAGTTCTTC. Translation: CASSLARGGPRHNEQFF. The gene calls are TRBV7-9 and TRBJ2-1; 7 nucleotides agree with TRBD1. V lost 0 bases to trimming and J lost 5 bases; unmatched junction nucleotides: 10. The CDR3 is 17 amino acids. Germline V lookup: CDR1 SEHNR, CDR2 FQNEAQ (reference sequence).

CDR3 nucleotides: TGTGCCAGCAGTGGGACTAGCGGGAGGGGAGGTGAGCAGTTCTTC. Its protein is CASSGTSGRGGEQFF. The rearrangement links TRBV12-3 or TRBV12-4 to TRBJ2-1; 16 bases fit TRBD2. Trimming removed 5 bases from V and 9 bases from J; junction bases left unmatched: 4. The CDR3 is 15 amino acids.

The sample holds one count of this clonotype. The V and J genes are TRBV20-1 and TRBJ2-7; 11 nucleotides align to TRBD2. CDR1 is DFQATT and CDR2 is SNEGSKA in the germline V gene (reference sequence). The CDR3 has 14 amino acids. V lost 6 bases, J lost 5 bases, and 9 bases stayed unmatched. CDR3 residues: CSASRTSGLNEQYF. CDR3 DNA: TGCAGTGCGTCGAGGACTAGCGGGTTAAACGAGCAGTACTTC.

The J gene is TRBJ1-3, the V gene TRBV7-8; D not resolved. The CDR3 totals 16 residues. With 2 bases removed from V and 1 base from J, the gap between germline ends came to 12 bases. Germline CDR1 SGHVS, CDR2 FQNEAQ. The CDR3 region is CASSLSDAGSGNTIYF. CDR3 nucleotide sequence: TGTGCCAGCAGCTTATCAGACGCCGGATCTGGAAACACCATATATTTT.

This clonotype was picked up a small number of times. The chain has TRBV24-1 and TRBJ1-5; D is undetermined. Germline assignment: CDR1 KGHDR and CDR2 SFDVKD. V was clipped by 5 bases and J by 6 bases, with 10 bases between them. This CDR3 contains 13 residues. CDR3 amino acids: CATSVRGLQPQHF. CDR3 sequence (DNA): TGTGCCACCAGTGTGCGTGGACTTCAGCCCCAGCATTTT.